The 7 T cell receptor beta chains in this list originate from one sample, sequenced in a study of T cells after yellow fever vaccination. From the 5' RACE reads, TCRdb called clonotypes with MiXCR, one entry per CDR3 protein. The repertoire includes about 400,000 distinct CDR3 sequences, around 6.4% of them detected once, and over 12% sits in the top ten. The sequences come from PBMCs, collected 5 days after the yellow fever booster vaccination. These TCRs come from a man aged 25-45 years who received the YFV17D yellow fever vaccine.

This clonotype was seen ten or more times. The genes are TRBV5-1 and TRBJ2-3; 8 nucleotides align to TRBD1. CDR3 length equals 17 residues. The junction had 12 bases not matched to a gene; V was cut back by 2 bases and J by 4 bases. Per germline, CDR1 SGHRS and CDR2 YFSETQ. CDR3 amino acids: CASSFRPPGQDPDTQYF. As DNA, the CDR3 is TGCGCCAGCAGCTTTCGGCCCCCGGGACAGGACCCAGATACGCAGTATTTT.

This clonotype was observed a few times. V is TRBV7-3 and J is TRBJ2-1; no firm D call. The CDR3 is made up of 12 amino acids. Germline-derived CDR1 and CDR2 are SGHTA and FQGTGA. Deletions cut 6 bases from V and 5 bases from J, with 8 bases between. The CDR3 sequence: CASSGSDNEQFF. The CDR3 nucleotides are TGTGCCAGCAGTGGCAGCGACAATGAGCAGTTCTTC. Full variable domain (missing parts from reference TRBV7-3 and TRBJ2-1): GAGVSQTPSNKVTEKGKYVELRCDPISGHTALYWYRQSLGQGPEFLIYFQGTGAADDSGLPNDRFFAVRPEGSVSTLKIQRTERGDSAVYLCASSGSDNEQFFGPGTRLTVL.

This clonotype has at least ten counts. The V call is TRBV7-2, the J call TRBJ1-4; D remains unclear. CDR1 is SGHTA and CDR2 is FQGNSA in the germline V gene. Trimming stripped 3 bases from V and 2 bases from J, with 13 bases between. The CDR3 covers 16 residues. The CDR3 nucleotides are TGTGCCAGCAGCTTGACGGCGCCAGGCACTAATGAAAAACTGTTTTTT. This gives the protein CASSLTAPGTNEKLFF.

Comment on this clonotype: A clone one base away is much larger, so this may be a read error. The chain joins TRBV6-2 or TRBV6-3 to TRBJ1-1; D is perhaps TRBD1 (6 bases). The CDR3 length is 12 residues. Germline-derived CDR1 and CDR2 are MNHEY and SVGEGT. The CDR3 sequence: CASTQGTAEAYF. The CDR3 DNA sequence: TGTGCCAGCACCCAGGGGACGGCTGAAGCTTACTTT.

This clonotype was counted only a few times. V and J are TRBV28 and TRBJ2-6; possible D gene TRBD1, 6 bases. There are 16 residues in the CDR3. Germline V gene data show CDR1 as MDHEN and CDR2 as SYDVKM. V lost 6 bases and J 4 bases, leaving 16 bases between the germline ends. The CDR3 loop reads CASRSLTGWGANVLTF. CDR3 DNA: TGTGCCAGCAGGTCTTTGACAGGATGGGGGGCCAACGTCCTGACTTTC.

The chain uses TRBV20-1 and TRBJ2-3; D might be TRBD1 or TRBD2, each matching 5 bases. The V end was cut by 7 bases, the J end by 1 base, with 12 bases between. Germline CDR1 is DFQATT and CDR2 is SNEGSKA (reference sequence). The CDR3 covers 13 residues. The CDR3, as DNA: TGCAGTGTCCTGGGGGACGGCACAGATACGCAGTATTTT. It translates to CSVLGDGTDTQYF.

The chain joins TRBV6-2 or TRBV6-3 to TRBJ2-7, with D perhaps matching TRBD2 (5 bases). Looked up from germline, CDR1 is MNHEY and CDR2 is SVGEGT. This CDR3 comprises 15 residues. The V end was cut by 2 bases, the J end by 7 bases, with 18 bases between. Here the CDR3 reads CASSYRGLHLREQYF. DNA for the CDR3: TGTGCCAGCAGTTACCGAGGACTCCACCTCAGGGAGCAGTACTTC.